The clone carrying this T cell receptor (beta chain) was seen only once. This entry is derived from a study of blood T cell repertoires in COVID-19. V lost 7 bases and J lost 7; bases outside the gene matches: 12. This CDR3 has 15 residues. Germline CDR1 and CDR2: LNHDA and SQIVND (reference sequence). In the authors' methods: The assay estimated nucleated cells by amplifying reference gene primers. Only in-frame clones appear in the TCRdb table, and some are missing; sequencing was by immunoSEQ multiplex PCR. The DNA was the basis for D and trimming; V, J and clone size are from that table. The sample includes some 240,000 clones, approximately 90% seen only once; the top ten take just over 7%.

This chain joins TRBV19 and TRBJ2-2, with 7 positions matching TRBD2. The sample consisted of peripheral blood. The receptor was isolated from a man in his sixties who had recovered from COVID-19. CDR3 DNA: TGTGCCAGTACCCGCCGGGACTATCCTGTCGGGGAGCTGTTTTTT. Protein sequence: CASTRRDYPVGELFF.